This TCR beta chain stems from a study of OX40 agonist ivuxolimab in advanced cancers. Concerning the study at large: Ivuxolimab was a fully human IgG2 agonistic monoclonal antibody targeting the costimulatory receptor OX40 (CD134). Intravenous ivuxolimab was administered to patients every 2 weeks at six dose levels: 0.01, 0.1, 0.3, 1.5, 3 and 10 mg/kg. Among the roughly 52 dose-escalation patients, around 20 had hepatocellular carcinoma, about 15 melanoma, 9 renal cell carcinoma and 9 head and neck cancer. A male proportion of 75% to 85% and a mean age of 60 years, ranging from about 23 to 90, were recorded for the dose-escalation cohort. Patients were allowed to have had prior anti-PD-1, anti-PD-L1 or anti-CTLA-4 therapy, and about 40% of the dose-escalation patients had been treated with checkpoint inhibitors. Partial responses occurred in three dose-escalation patients, of whom one had hepatocellular carcinoma and two had cutaneous melanoma. Peripheral TCRbeta sequencing was intended to test whether TCR sequence diversity was altered and clonal T-cell expansion was caused by ivuxolimab. The monotherapy dose-escalation portion (N ≈ 52 patients) of the phase I ivuxolimab trial is reported in the paper.

With respect to this clone: What this receptor recognizes is not known. No much larger clone exists at a distance of one base, and base qualities are not known.

V loses 3 bases of germline sequence and J loses 5 bases, and the interval between the two ends is 13 bases. From the germline V gene (reference sequence), CDR1 is MNHEY and CDR2 is SMNVEV. Reading from cysteine to phenylalanine, the CDR3 counts 14 amino acids. CDR3 DNA only is kept here, 42 bases in frame from base 1. Genomic DNA was isolated from the sorted cells so that the TCRbeta CDR3 region could be sequenced. TCRbeta CDR3 regions were sequenced using the immunoSEQ Assay. TCRdb's version of the immuneACCESS table is confined to in-frame rearrangements and falls short of the full clone set. An unresolved V gene accounts for under half of the shortfall where checked; the remainder is of unknown origin. Counted in this sample were fewer than 40,000 clones; less than 90% of them appeared once. The biggest ten clones account for 15% to 25% of the sample. The trial excluded patients who had a history of autoimmune disease or who were on systemic immunosuppression. Peripheral blood for TCR sequencing was drawn from every dose cohort at baseline, at cycle 4 day 1 and at cycle 7 day 1. Samples were obtained from an open-label, multicenter, first-in-human phase I dose-escalation trial of ivuxolimab. The trial enrolled adults with locally advanced or metastatic head and neck squamous cell, hepatocellular, melanoma or renal cell carcinoma. Before TCR sequencing, CD4+ T cells and CD8+ T cells were sorted from peripheral blood as separate populations.

The full study reports these points: On average, CD8+ T cells showed more expanded clones than CD4+ T cells after ivuxolimab. In the 0.1-3.0 mg/kg groups, partial responders had among the lowest normalized peripheral clonal expansion, particularly in CD8+ T cells. Antigen specificity was not determined for the clonally expanded peripheral T cells. Low levels of normalized T-cell clonal expansion were also seen in some patients who did not respond. At doses of 0.1 to 3.0 mg/kg, clonal expansion of both CD4+ and CD8+ blood T cells was observed from baseline to week 6.

The chain employs TRBV27 and TRBJ1-1; the D gene identity is not certain. This sequence originates from an adult with an advanced solid tumor such as melanoma, head and neck, liver or kidney cancer. The sample was CD4+ or CD8+ T cells sorted from blood, taken in a trial of the OX40 agonist ivuxolimab. The encoded CDR3 is CASSFFVASTEAFF. The sequence in DNA is TGTGCCAGCAGTTTTTTTGTCGCCTCTACTGAAGCTTTCTTT.